This T cell receptor (beta chain) was identified during a study of cytomegalovirus exposure and HLA in healthy donors. Study details: Clustering assigned approximately 79% of the approximately 370 genotyped donors to the Caucasian-associated ancestry cluster.

Points from the study as a whole: TCR beta chains associated with HLA were, in a later analysis, more clonally expanded than equally common others. Researchers counted roughly 160 TCR beta chains as cytomegalovirus-associated.

In the case of this clone: The antigen is undetermined.

Amplification used 60 Vbeta primers and 13 Jbeta primers. Libraries were prepared by immunoSEQ multiplex PCR; TCRdb keeps only in-frame clonotypes and omits some of them. Of 150,000 to 200,000 clones detected, approximately 86% appear once; the ten largest clones hold roughly 1.9%. Germline CDR1 SGHNT, CDR2 YENEEA. The length of the CDR3 is 15 residues. V shed 1 base and J shed 1 base, with 10 bases lying between them. The sequenced sample consisted of PBMCs. This chain joins TRBV11-3 and TRBJ2-5; weak D call: TRBD1 (6 bases). The TCR originated in a young woman in good health and CMV-seronegative. In DNA, the CDR3 is TGTGCCAGCAGCTTAGTAGGGGGTCTCCAAGAGACCCAGTACTTC. Residues: CASSLVGGLQETQYF.